Given below is one T cell receptor (beta chain) in context. Treatment noted: around 19 received Ad26.COV2.S at low or high dose, single or two shots; about five received placebo; per-sample allocation not given. Specimens were obtained on day 63 following the first vaccine or placebo injection. Generated by immunoSEQ multiplex PCR, the TCRdb table keeps only in-frame clones and is missing some. The sample contains approximately 350,000 clones, roughly 80% of which appear only once. These data belong to a study of Ad26.COV2.S vaccination and SARS-CoV-2 variants. Per the germline V gene, CDR1 is PRHDT and CDR2 is FYEKMQ (reference sequence). CDR3 size: 16 residues. The germline V and J ends were trimmed by 0 bases and 1 base, with 12 bases remaining between them.

The chain links TRBV13 to TRBJ1-2; maybe TRBD1 (6 bases). The TCR sequence derives from a person between 18 and 60 years old who received the Ad26.COV2.S COVID-19 vaccine or a placebo. The material sequenced was peripheral blood, taken in a trial of Ad26.COV2.S vaccine versus placebo. For the CDR3, the DNA is TGTGCCAGCAGCTTAGGCCGGGGCAGGGGTAACTATGGCTACACCTTC. Translating it yields CASSLGRGRGNYGYTF.